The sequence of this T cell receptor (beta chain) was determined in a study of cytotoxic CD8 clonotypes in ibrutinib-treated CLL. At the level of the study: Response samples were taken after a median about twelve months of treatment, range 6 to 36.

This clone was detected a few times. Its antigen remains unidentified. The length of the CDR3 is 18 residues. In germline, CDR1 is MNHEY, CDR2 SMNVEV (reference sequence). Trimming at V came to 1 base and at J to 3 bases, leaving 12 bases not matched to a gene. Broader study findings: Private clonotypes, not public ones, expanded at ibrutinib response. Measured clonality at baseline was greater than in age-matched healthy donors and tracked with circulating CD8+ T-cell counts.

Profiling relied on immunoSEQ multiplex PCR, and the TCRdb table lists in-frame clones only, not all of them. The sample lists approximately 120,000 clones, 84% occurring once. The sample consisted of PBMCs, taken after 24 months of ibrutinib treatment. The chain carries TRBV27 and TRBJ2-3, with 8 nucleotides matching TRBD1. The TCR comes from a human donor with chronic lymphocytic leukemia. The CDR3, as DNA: TGTGCCAGCAGTTTATTAGGCCAGGGGGCGCTTGGGACAGATACGCAGTATTTT. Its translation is CASSLLGQGALGTDTQYF.